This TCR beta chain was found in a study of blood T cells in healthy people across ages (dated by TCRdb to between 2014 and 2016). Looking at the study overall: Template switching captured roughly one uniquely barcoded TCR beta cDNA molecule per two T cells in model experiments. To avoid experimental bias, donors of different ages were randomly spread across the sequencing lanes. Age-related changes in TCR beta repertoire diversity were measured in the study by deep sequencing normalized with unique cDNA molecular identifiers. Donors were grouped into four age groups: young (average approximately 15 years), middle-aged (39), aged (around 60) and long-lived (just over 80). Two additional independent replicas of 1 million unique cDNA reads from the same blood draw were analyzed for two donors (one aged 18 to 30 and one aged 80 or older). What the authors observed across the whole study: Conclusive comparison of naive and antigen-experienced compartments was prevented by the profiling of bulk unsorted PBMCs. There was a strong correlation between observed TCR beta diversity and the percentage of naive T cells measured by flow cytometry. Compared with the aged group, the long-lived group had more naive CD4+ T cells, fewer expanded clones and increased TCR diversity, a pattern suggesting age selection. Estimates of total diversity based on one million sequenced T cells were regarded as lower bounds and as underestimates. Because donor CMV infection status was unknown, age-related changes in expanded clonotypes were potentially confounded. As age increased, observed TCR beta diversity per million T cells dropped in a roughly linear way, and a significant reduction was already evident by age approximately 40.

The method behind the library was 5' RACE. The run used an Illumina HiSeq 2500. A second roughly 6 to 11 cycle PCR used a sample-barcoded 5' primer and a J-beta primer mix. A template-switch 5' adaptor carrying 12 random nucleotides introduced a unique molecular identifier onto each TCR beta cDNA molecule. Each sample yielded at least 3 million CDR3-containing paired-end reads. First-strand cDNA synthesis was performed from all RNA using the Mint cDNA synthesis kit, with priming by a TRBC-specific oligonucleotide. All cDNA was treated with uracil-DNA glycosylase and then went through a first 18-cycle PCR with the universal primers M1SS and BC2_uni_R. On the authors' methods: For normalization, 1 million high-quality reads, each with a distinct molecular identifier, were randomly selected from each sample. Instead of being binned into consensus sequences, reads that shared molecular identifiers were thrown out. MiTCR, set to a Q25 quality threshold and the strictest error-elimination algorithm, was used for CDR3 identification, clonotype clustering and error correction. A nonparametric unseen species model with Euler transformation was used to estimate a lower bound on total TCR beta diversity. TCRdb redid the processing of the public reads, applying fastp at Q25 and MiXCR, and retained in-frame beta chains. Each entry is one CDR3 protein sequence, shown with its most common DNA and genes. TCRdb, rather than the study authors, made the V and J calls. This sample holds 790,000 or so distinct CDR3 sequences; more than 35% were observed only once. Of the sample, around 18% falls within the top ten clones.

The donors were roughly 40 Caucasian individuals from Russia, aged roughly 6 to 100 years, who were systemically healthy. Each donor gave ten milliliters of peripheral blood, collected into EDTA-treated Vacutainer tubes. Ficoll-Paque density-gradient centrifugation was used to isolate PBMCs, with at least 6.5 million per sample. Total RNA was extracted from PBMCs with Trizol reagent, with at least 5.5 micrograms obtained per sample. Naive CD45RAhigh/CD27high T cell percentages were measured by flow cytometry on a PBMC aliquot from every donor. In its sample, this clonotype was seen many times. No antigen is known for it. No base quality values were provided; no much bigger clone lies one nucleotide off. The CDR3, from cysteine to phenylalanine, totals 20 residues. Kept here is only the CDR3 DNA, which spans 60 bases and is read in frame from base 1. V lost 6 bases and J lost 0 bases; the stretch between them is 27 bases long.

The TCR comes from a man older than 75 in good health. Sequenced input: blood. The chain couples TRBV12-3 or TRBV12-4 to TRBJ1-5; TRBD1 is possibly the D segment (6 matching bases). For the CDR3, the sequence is CASRKMRQGLIQGSNQPQHF. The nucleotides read TGTGCCAGCAGGAAGATGCGTCAGGGGTTAATCCAAGGTAGCAATCAGCCCCAGCATTTT.